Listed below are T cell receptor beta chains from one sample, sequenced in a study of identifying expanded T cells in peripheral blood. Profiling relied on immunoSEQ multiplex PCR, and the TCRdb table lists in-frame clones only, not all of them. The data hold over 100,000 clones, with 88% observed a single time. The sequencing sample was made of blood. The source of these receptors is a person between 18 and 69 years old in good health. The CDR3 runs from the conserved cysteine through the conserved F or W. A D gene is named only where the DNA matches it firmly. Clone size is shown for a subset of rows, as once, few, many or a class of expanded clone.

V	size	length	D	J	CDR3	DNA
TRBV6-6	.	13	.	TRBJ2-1	CASTETEYNEQFF	TGTGCCAGCACCGAAACGGAATACAATGAGCAGTTCTTC
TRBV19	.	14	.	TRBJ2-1	CASSPMISYNEQFF	TGTGCCAGTAGCCCGATGATCTCCTACAATGAGCAGTTCTTC
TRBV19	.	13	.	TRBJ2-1	CASSIIEGTVQFF	TGTGCCAGTAGTATAATAGAGGGGACCGTTCAGTTCTTC
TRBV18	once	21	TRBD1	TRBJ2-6	CASSYFTGQGAIFLGANVLTF	TGTGCCAGCTCATATTTTACGGGACAGGGGGCCATATTTCTCGGGGCCAACGTCCTGACTTTC
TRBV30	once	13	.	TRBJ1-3	CAWSARGRNTIYF	TGTGCCTGGAGCGCCCGGGGCAGAAACACCATATATTTT
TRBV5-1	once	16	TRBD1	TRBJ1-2	CASSLEDRDRGHGYTF	TGTGCCAGCAGCTTGGAAGATCGGGACAGGGGTCATGGCTACACCTTC
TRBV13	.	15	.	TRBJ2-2	CASSLGTPNTGELFF	TGTGCCAGCAGCTTGGGGACGCCGAACACCGGGGAGCTGTTTTTT
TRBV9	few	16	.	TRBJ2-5	CASSVLAGALQETQYF	TGTGCCAGCAGCGTATTGGCGGGGGCCCTCCAAGAGACCCAGTACTTC
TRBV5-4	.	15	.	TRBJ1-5	CASTLGPFVHQPQHF	TGTGCCAGCACCCTGGGGCCCTTCGTCCATCAGCCCCAGCATTTT
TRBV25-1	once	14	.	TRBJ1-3	CASSESQFKNTIYF	TGTGCCAGCAGTGAATCACAGTTTAAAAACACCATATATTTT
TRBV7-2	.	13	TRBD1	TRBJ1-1	CASSTRKDREAFF	TGTGCCAGCAGTACACGAAAGGACAGGGAAGCTTTCTTT
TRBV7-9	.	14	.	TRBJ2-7	CASSATGMIYEQYF	TGTGCCAGCAGCGCGACGGGAATGATCTACGAGCAGTACTTC
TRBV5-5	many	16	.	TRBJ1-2	CASSLFGNVGSGGYTF	TGTGCCAGCAGCTTGTTTGGGAATGTGGGCAGTGGTGGCTACACCTTC
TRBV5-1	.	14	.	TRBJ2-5	CASSLGTDQETQYF	TGCGCCAGCAGCTTGGGGACAGACCAAGAGACCCAGTACTTC
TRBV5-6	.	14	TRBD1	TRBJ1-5	CASAYRGNNQPQHF	TGTGCCAGCGCGTACAGGGGAAACAATCAGCCCCAGCATTTT
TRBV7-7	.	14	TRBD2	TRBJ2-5	CASSLSRLAGIQYF	TGTGCCAGCAGCTTGTCCAGACTAGCGGGGATCCAGTACTTC
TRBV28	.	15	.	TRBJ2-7	CASSLLTDLLYEQYF	TGTGCCAGCAGTTTATTAACGGACTTACTCTACGAGCAGTACTTC
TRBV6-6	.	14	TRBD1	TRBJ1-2	CASSYATGEGGYTF	TGTGCCAGCAGTTACGCGACAGGGGAGGGTGGCTACACCTTC
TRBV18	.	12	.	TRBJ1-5	CASSPDNQPQHF	TGTGCCAGCTCACCAGACAATCAGCCCCAGCATTTT
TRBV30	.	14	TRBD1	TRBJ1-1	CAWWKSGGRTEAFF	TGTGCCTGGTGGAAATCAGGGGGGAGGACTGAAGCTTTCTTT
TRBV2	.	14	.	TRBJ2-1	CASSDGGNWGEQFF	TGTGCCAGCAGTGATGGAGGAAACTGGGGTGAGCAGTTCTTC
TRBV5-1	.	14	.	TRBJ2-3	CASSLTRTADTQYF	TGCGCCAGCAGCTTGACTAGGACGGCAGATACGCAGTATTTT
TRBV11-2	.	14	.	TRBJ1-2	CASSLDQRHYGYTF	TGTGCCAGCAGCTTAGATCAAAGGCACTATGGCTACACCTTC
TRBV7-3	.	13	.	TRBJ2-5	CASSKDLQETQYF	TGTGCCAGCAGCAAGGACTTACAAGAGACCCAGTACTTC
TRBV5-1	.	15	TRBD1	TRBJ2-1	CASSGDRGDYNEQFF	TGCGCCAGCAGCGGCGACAGGGGAGATTACAATGAGCAGTTCTTC